The text below deals with one T cell receptor beta chain. Its antigen is still unknown. These data belong to a study of cytomegalovirus exposure and HLA in healthy donors. Study in general: About 83 million unique TCRs from HLA-typed donors made up an early data release.

Findings and limits, study-wide: In a later analysis, TCR beta V- and J-gene trimming was associated with a missense DCLRE1C variant.

CDR1 and CDR2 (germline): SGHRS, YFSETQ. CDR3 length: 16 residues. Trimming pared 0 bases from V and 3 bases from J, leaving 16 bases between. The PCR used 60 Vbeta and 13 Jbeta primers. Some clones are missing from TCRdb's copy, which holds only in-frame ones; the method was immunoSEQ multiplex PCR. The table lists approximately 100,000 clones. The sequence was obtained from a man in his forties in good health and CMV-seronegative. The source material was PBMCs. This chain connects TRBV5-1 to TRBJ2-7; no clear D gene. This CDR3 reads CASSLGSGEPFYEQYF. The CDR3 DNA reads TGCGCCAGCAGCTTGGGGAGTGGTGAGCCGTTCTACGAGCAGTACTTC.